Below are 32 T cell receptor beta chains sequenced from a single sample in a study of blood T cell repertoires in COVID-19 (dated by TCRdb to the early 2020s). Libraries were built with the immunoSEQ multiplex PCR assay. TCRdb took over this immuneACCESS table, retaining in-frame rearrangements with V and J assigned. Such tables are incomplete; in checked studies, under half of the missing clones stem from an unresolved V gene, and the remainder is unexplained. The sample records 100,000 to 150,000 clones, more than 70% of which are singletons. The leading ten clones occupy roughly 5.4% of the sample. Sequencing was carried out using peripheral blood. These TCRs come from a human donor in a cohort sampled during active COVID-19.

V gene TRBV12-3 or TRBV12-4 combines with J gene TRBJ2-1; D is perhaps TRBD2 (6 bases). This CDR3 has 11 amino acids. V was clipped by 11 bases and J by 7 bases, with 12 bases between them. The CDR3 nucleotides read TGTGCCCAGCGGGTGGGGAATGAGCAGTTCTTC. It yields the protein CAQRVGNEQFF.

This rearrangement joins TRBV7-9 to TRBJ1-4, with D unclear. Per the germline V gene, CDR1 is SEHNR and CDR2 is FQNEAQ (reference sequence). V lost 2 bases, J lost 0 bases, and 10 bases lay in between. The length of the CDR3 is 16 residues. CDR3 coding DNA: TGTGCCAGCAGCTTAAGAGAATATGCAACTAATGAAAAACTGTTTTTT. This encodes CASSLREYATNEKLFF.

V is TRBV5-6 and J is TRBJ2-5; TRBD1 might be the D (6 bases). The CDR3 runs to 16 residues. The germline V gene has CDR1 SGHDT and CDR2 YYEEEE. The V end was cut by 4 bases, the J end by 4 bases, with 20 bases between. The CDR3 sequence: CASSPSTGRIRETQYF. CDR3 DNA: TGTGCCAGCAGCCCGAGCACAGGGCGGATTAGAGAGACCCAGTACTTC.

V gene TRBV4-1 combines with J gene TRBJ2-7; TRBD2 is a possible D gene (5 bases). The length of the CDR3 is 15 residues. Germline V gives CDR1 MGHRA, CDR2 YSYEKL. V was clipped by 0 bases and J by 3 bases, with 12 bases between them. This CDR3 is CASSQERDYYYEQYF. CDR3 bases: TGCGCCAGCAGCCAAGAGAGAGACTACTACTACGAGCAGTACTTC.

Comments on this clone: This sample includes further DNA sequences coding for the same CDR3. The rearrangement uses TRBV11-2 and TRBJ2-1; TRBD1 matches at 7 bases. V shed 3 bases and J 5 bases; nucleotides not matched to a gene: 7. The CDR3 runs 15 residues. Germline CDR1 is SGHAT and CDR2 is FQNNGV. The CDR3 protein is CASSLGRGPHNEQFF. For the CDR3, the DNA is TGTGCCAGCAGCTTGGGAAGGGGGCCCCACAATGAGCAGTTCTTC.

The V gene is TRBV19, the J gene TRBJ2-7; D ambiguous. This CDR3 has 16 residues. The germline V gene encodes CDR1 LNHDA and CDR2 SQIVND (reference sequence). Trimming took off 6 bases at V and 3 bases at J, with 21 bases between the two ends. CDR3 DNA: TGTGCCAGTAGCGATCCACTACGCTCCAACGACTACGAGCAGTACTTC. Translation gives CASSDPLRSNDYEQYF.

The chain links TRBV3-1 (or the pseudogene TRBV3-2) to TRBJ2-3; the D gene is possibly TRBD1 (5 bases). The CDR3 has 15 amino acids. In germline, CDR1 is LGHDT, CDR2 YNNKEL (reference sequence). V was trimmed by 2 bases and J by 2 bases, leaving 11 bases between them. CDR3 protein: CASSQRGVITDTQYF. The CDR3 nucleotides are TGTGCCAGCAGCCAAAGGGGTGTGATCACAGATACGCAGTATTTT.

The CDR3 coding sequence is TGTGCCAGCACCAACCCACTAGCGGGAGGGCGAGAGCAGTTCTTC. This sequence encodes CASTNPLAGGREQFF. The V gene is TRBV6-5, the J gene TRBJ2-1, with 13 positions matching TRBD2. The V segment lost 7 bases and the J segment 10 bases; nucleotides outside the gene matches: 10. Germline values: CDR1 MNHEY, CDR2 SVGAGI. The CDR3 loop spans 15 amino acids.

V gene TRBV18 combines with J gene TRBJ1-5; no firm D call. Germline CDR1 KGHSH, CDR2 LQKENI. CDR3 length: 17 residues. Trimming removed 3 bases from V and 1 base from J, with 16 bases in between. This chain's CDR3 is CASSPREGSWSNQPQHF. As DNA, the CDR3 is TGTGCCAGCTCACCGCGGGAAGGGTCTTGGAGCAATCAGCCCCAGCATTTT.

This clone has a single count. This chain joins TRBV5-4 and TRBJ2-3; 7 bases match TRBD1. Germline CDR1 is SGHNT and CDR2 is YYREEE (reference sequence). The CDR3 has 17 residues. J lost 2 bases, V lost 2 bases, and 11 bases had no gene match. In DNA, the CDR3 is TGTGCCAGCAGCTTTCGGGGTCGGGACAGTCCCACAGATACGCAGTATTTT. Residues: CASSFRGRDSPTDTQYF.

This clone was seen just once. This CDR3 is CASSLGAGGDETQYF. The CDR3 region has the DNA TGTGCCAGCAGCTTAGGGGCGGGAGGGGATGAGACCCAGTACTTC. The chain recombines TRBV7-2 with TRBJ2-5; 9 positions match TRBD2. With V trimmed by 1 base and J by 5 bases, 5 bases remained unmatched. Germline V lookup: CDR1 SGHTA, CDR2 FQGNSA. CDR3 length: 15 amino acids. Full variable domain (outside the CDR3, taken from reference TRBV7-2 and TRBJ2-5): GAGVSQSPSNKVTEKGKDVELRCDPISGHTALYWYRQSLGQGLEFLIYFQGNSAPDKSGLPSDRFSAERTGGSVSTLTIQRTQQEDSAVYLCASSLGAGGDETQYFGPGTRLLVL.

This rearrangement joins TRBV5-1 to TRBJ2-3, with TRBD2 matching over 11 bases. The CDR3 is 16 residues long. V was clipped by 4 bases and J by 8 bases; unmatched bases: 12. Germline CDR1 reads SGHRS; CDR2 reads YFSETQ. CDR3: CASSGVGTSGFGTQYF. The CDR3 DNA sequence: TGCGCCAGCAGCGGGGTTGGGACTAGCGGTTTTGGTACGCAGTATTTT.

The chain couples TRBV15 to TRBJ2-3; 11 positions agree with TRBD2. V shed 5 bases and J 6 bases; nucleotides not matched to a gene: 7. CDR1 is LNHNV and CDR2 is YYDKDF in the germline V gene (reference sequence). The CDR3 is 15 residues long. The CDR3 region is CATSAHSGRADTQYF. CDR3 DNA: TGTGCCACCAGCGCGCATAGCGGGAGGGCCGATACGCAGTATTTT.

This rearrangement joins TRBV5-1 to TRBJ1-2, with D hard to call. CDR3 size: 12 residues. V was clipped by 4 bases and J by 0 bases, with 4 bases between them. Germline V gene sequence: CDR1 SGHRS, CDR2 YFSETQ. In DNA form, the CDR3 reads TGCGCCAGCAGCCCGGCTAACTATGGCTACACCTTC. The encoded protein is CASSPANYGYTF.

The chain has TRBV4-3 and TRBJ2-2, with D perhaps TRBD2 (5 bases). Germline values: CDR1 LGHNA, CDR2 YSLEER. This CDR3 comprises 19 residues. Trimming shortened V by 1 base and J by 9 bases, and 27 bases separated the two germline ends. CDR3 in amino acids: CASSQGVARQRMGRRELFF. As DNA, the CDR3 is TGCGCCAGCAGCCAAGGAGTGGCGCGGCAACGGATGGGGAGAAGGGAGCTGTTTTTT.

The J gene is TRBJ2-3, the V gene TRBV9, with 8 bases matching TRBD1. The CDR3 is 18 amino acids. The germline V gene has CDR1 SGDLS and CDR2 YYNGEE. V lost 2 bases to trimming and J lost 0 bases; unmatched junction nucleotides: 11. The CDR3, as DNA: TGTGCCAGCAGCGTCGACTTTGGGACAGGAACTAGCACAGATACGCAGTATTTT. This translates into CASSVDFGTGTSTDTQYF.

This clone appeared a few times. The genes are TRBV6-1 and TRBJ2-1; TRBD2 might be the D (5 bases). V was pared by 2 bases and J by 4 bases, with 12 bases between. The germline gives CDR1 MNHNS, CDR2 SASEGT. The CDR3 has 15 amino acids. In nucleotides, the CDR3 is TGTGCCAGCAGTGAATCGGGATACGGATACAATGAGCAGTTCTTC. Its protein is CASSESGYGYNEQFF.

This sequence joins TRBV6-5 and TRBJ2-7, with TRBD2 as a possible D gene (5 bases). Germline V CDR1 and CDR2: MNHEY, SVGAGI. CDR3 length: 12 residues. With 4 bases removed from V and 6 bases from J, the gap between germline ends came to 10 bases. The CDR3 loop reads CASSSLTSEQYF. DNA for the CDR3: TGTGCCAGCAGTTCACTCACTAGCGAGCAGTACTTC.

V usage is TRBV12-3 or TRBV12-4 and J usage is TRBJ1-6, with 8 bases identical to TRBD1. The CDR3 sequence is 12 residues long. Trimming took 10 bases from V and 7 from J; bases not matched to a gene: 3. CDR3 residues: CATGQGNSPLHF. CDR3 bases: TGTGCCACCGGACAGGGAAATTCACCCCTCCACTTT.

The chain carries TRBV28 and TRBJ1-5, with 10 bases matching TRBD1. Germline V lookup: CDR1 MDHEN, CDR2 SYDVKM. V shed 6 bases, J shed 9 bases, and the junction held 11 bases outside the gene matches. The CDR3 contains 15 residues. DNA for the CDR3: TGTGCCAGCAGGCGACAGGGGGCGGCCCGGTTGCCCCAGCATTTT. This translates into CASRRQGAARLPQHF.

This chain joins TRBV9 and TRBJ2-6, with D uncertain. Germline V lookup: CDR1 SGDLS, CDR2 YYNGEE. This CDR3 has 16 residues. The ends were cut back, 6 bases at V and 0 bases at J, with 13 bases in the middle. The CDR3 DNA reads TGTGCCAGCACGGAGACCCAGAGCTCTGGGGCCAACGTCCTGACTTTC. It encodes CASTETQSSGANVLTF. The variable domain in full, completed from reference TRBV9 and TRBJ2-6, reads DSGVTQTPKHLITATGQRVTLRCSPRSGDLSVYWYQQSLDQGLQFLIQYYNGEERAKGNILERFSAQQFPDLHSELNLSSLELGDSALYFCASTETQSSGANVLTFGAGSRLTVL.

V is TRBV18 and J is TRBJ2-7; TRBD2 aligns across 7 bases. Germline CDR1 reads KGHSH; CDR2 reads LQKENI. The V and J ends lost 2 bases and 6 bases, in that order; junction bases with no gene match: 4. This CDR3 is 13 amino acids long. CDR3 sequence (DNA): TGTGCCAGCTCACCAGAGGGGAGGGGCGAGCAGTACTTC. It encodes CASSPEGRGEQYF.

The J gene is TRBJ2-3, the V gene TRBV18, with TRBD2 matching 11 bases. Looked up from germline, CDR1 is KGHSH and CDR2 is LQKENI. The V and J ends lost 3 bases and 0 bases, in that order; junction bases with no gene match: 11. This CDR3 is built from 19 residues. This CDR3 is CASSPVLAGGRSSTDTQYF. In DNA form, the CDR3 reads TGTGCCAGCTCACCGGTGCTAGCGGGAGGACGTTCTAGCACAGATACGCAGTATTTT.

The CDR3 loop is CASRVEGNSPLHF. As DNA, the CDR3 is TGTGCCAGCCGAGTGGAGGGAAATTCACCCCTCCACTTT. The chain links TRBV2 to TRBJ1-6; D ambiguous. CDR3 length: 13 residues. In germline, CDR1 is SNHLY, CDR2 FYNNEI. V lost 8 bases and J lost 7, with 12 bases in between.

This clone has a handful of counts. This chain connects TRBV7-8 to TRBJ1-4; D not resolved. The CDR3 runs 13 residues. CDR1 and CDR2 (germline): SGHVS, FQNEAQ. V was clipped by 5 bases and J by 5 bases, with 9 bases between them. The CDR3 DNA reads as TGTGCCAGCAGCGAGGGCCTAAATGAAAAACTGTTTTTT. It is translated as CASSEGLNEKLFF.

The J gene is TRBJ1-5, the V gene TRBV27; TRBD1 might be the D (5 bases). This CDR3 is built from 15 residues. Trimming left V 3 bases short and J 0 bases short, with 9 bases between. Germline CDR1 MNHEY, CDR2 SMNVEV (reference sequence). CDR3 region: CASSFRGYSNQPQHF. CDR3 nucleotides: TGTGCCAGCAGTTTCCGGGGGTATAGCAATCAGCCCCAGCATTTT.

V is TRBV2 and J is TRBJ2-7; D unclear. Germline CDR1 SNHLY, CDR2 FYNNEI. With 8 bases removed from V and 1 base from J, the gap between germline ends came to 12 bases. This CDR3 spans 13 amino acids. The CDR3 sequence is CASSLQVSYEQYF. The CDR3, as DNA: TGTGCCAGCTCCCTTCAGGTTTCCTACGAGCAGTACTTC.

This sequence joins TRBV18 and TRBJ2-1; the D gene is possibly TRBD2 (6 bases). This CDR3 is 15 amino acids long. V lost 3 bases to trimming and J lost 0 bases, with 9 bases between them. Germline V CDR1 and CDR2: KGHSH, LQKENI. In DNA, the CDR3 is TGTGCCAGCTCACCGCGGGGAAACTCCTACAATGAGCAGTTCTTC. It specifies CASSPRGNSYNEQFF.

The rearrangement uses TRBV27 and TRBJ2-7, with TRBD2 matching over 7 bases. The CDR3 sequence is 16 residues long. The germline CDR1 and CDR2 sequences are MNHEY and SMNVEV (reference sequence). Trimming at V came to 4 bases and at J to 6 bases, leaving 15 bases not matched to a gene. The CDR3 protein is CASSSPARGSLGEQYF. The CDR3, as DNA: TGTGCCAGCAGTTCCCCGGCGCGCGGGAGTTTGGGCGAGCAGTACTTC.

In its sample, this clone was seen a few times. J is TRBJ2-4 and V is TRBV4-3; a possible D gene is TRBD1 (6 bases). Trimming left V 2 bases short and J 4 bases short, with 9 bases between. Germline CDR1 and CDR2: LGHNA and YSLEER. This CDR3 has 14 amino acids. The CDR3 DNA reads TGCGCCAGCAGCCAAACAGGGTCAAAAAACATTCAGTACTTC. It specifies CASSQTGSKNIQYF.

This sequence joins TRBV14 and TRBJ2-1; D not resolved. The CDR3 is 15 amino acids. Germline V gives CDR1 SGHDN, CDR2 FVKESK. Trimming removed 3 bases at V and 4 bases at J, with 13 bases between. CDR3 nucleotide sequence: TGTGCCAGCAGCCATCCGAGGCGTAGATACAATGAGCAGTTCTTC. Protein product: CASSHPRRRYNEQFF. The full variable domain, its missing parts supplied by reference TRBV14 and TRBJ2-1, is EAGVTQFPSHSVIEKGQTVTLRCDPISGHDNLYWYRRVMGKEIKFLLHFVKESKQDESGMPNNRFLAERTGGTYSTLKVQPAELEDSGVYFCASSHPRRRYNEQFFGPGTRLTVL.

The chain has TRBV19 and TRBJ1-5, with a tentative D call TRBD1 (5 bases). V was shortened by 5 bases and J by 12 bases, with 20 bases between the two germline ends. CDR1 is LNHDA, CDR2 SQIVND, per germline (reference sequence). CDR3 size: 14 residues. CDR3: CASSGRQPDSLQHF. CDR3 sequence (DNA): TGTGCCAGTAGTGGAAGACAGCCCGATAGTCTCCAGCATTTT.